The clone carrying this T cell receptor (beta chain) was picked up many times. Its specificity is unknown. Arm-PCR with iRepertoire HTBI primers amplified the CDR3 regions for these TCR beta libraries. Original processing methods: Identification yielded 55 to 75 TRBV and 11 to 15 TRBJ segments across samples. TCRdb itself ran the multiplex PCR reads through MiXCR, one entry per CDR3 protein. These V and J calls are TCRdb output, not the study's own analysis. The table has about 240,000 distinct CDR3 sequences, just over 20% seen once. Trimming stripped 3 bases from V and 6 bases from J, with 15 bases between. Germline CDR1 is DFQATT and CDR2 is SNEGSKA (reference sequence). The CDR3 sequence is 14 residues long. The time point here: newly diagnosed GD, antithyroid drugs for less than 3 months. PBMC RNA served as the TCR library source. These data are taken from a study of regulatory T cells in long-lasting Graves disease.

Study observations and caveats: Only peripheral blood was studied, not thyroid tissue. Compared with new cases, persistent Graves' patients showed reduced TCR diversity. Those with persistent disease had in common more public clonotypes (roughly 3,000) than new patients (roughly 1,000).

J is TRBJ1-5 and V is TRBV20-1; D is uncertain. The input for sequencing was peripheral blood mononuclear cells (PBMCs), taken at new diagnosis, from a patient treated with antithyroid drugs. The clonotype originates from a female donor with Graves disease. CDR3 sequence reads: CSARIPFGSQPQHF. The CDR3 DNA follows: TGCAGTGCTAGGATACCTTTCGGCAGTCAGCCCCAGCATTTT.